This entry concerns a single TCR beta chain. Antigen specificity is unknown. Trimming cost V 3 bases and J 0 bases; bases outside gene matches: 8. CDR1 is GTSNPN, CDR2 SVGIG, per germline (reference sequence). The CDR3 totals 16 residues. Produced via immunoSEQ multiplex PCR; TCRdb's table is partial and in-frame only. Of roughly 60,000 clones listed, 90% to 95% are singletons. The data are from a study of cytomegalovirus exposure and HLA in healthy donors. Overall study context: The 120 validation repertoires and the roughly 670 first-cohort repertoires shared a platform, a later analysis reported.

Study results and caveats: High sensitivity and specificity were reportedly achieved when the classifier diagnosed cytomegalovirus status. A later analysis found first-cohort TCR clusters tended to co-occur in the 120 validation repertoires.

The donors were part of the validation cohort, which consisted of under 150 subjects and was separate from the first cohort of hundreds of subjects. The receptor was isolated from a woman under 40 in good health and CMV-seronegative. This chain uses TRBV30 with TRBJ1-5; TRBD1 matches at 7 bases. Material for sequencing was PBMCs. In DNA, the CDR3 is TGTGCCTGGAGCTCCGGGACAGCGTATAGCAATCAGCCCCAGCATTTT. Its translation is CAWSSGTAYSNQPQHF.